These 12 T cell receptor beta chains were all obtained from the same sample, sequenced in a study of shared clonotypes between healthy human individuals. TCRdb's table, derived via immunoSEQ multiplex PCR, lists solely in-frame clones and lacks some. The sample holds approximately 500,000 clones, 90% to 96% seen once. Sequencing was performed on naive CD4+ T cells sorted from blood. Subset in this sample: CD45RA+ positively selected. The source is a woman aged 25 to 39 in good health.

The V and J genes are TRBV4-1 and TRBJ1-4; no definite D call. Trimming shortened V by 2 bases and J by 4 bases, and 11 bases separated the two germline ends. The CDR3 consists of 15 residues. Germline V gives CDR1 MGHRA, CDR2 YSYEKL. CDR3 DNA sequence: TGCGCCAGCAGCCAAAGCGGGAGAATTAATGAAAAACTGTTTTTT. This codes for CASSQSGRINEKLFF.

The CDR3 spells CASSPFGLAGNTGELFF. Written as DNA, the CDR3 is TGTGCCAGCAGCCCATTCGGACTAGCGGGAAACACCGGGGAGCTGTTTTTT. The V call is TRBV9, the J call TRBJ2-2; 12 bases line up with TRBD2. Germline V gene data show CDR1 as SGDLS and CDR2 as YYNGEE. The CDR3 covers 17 residues. Germline trimming cut 4 bases from V and 2 bases from J; bases unmatched to any gene: 6.

The chain has TRBV18 and TRBJ2-5, with TRBD2 matching 8 bases. Germline lookup yields CDR1 KGHSH and CDR2 LQKENI. There are 16 residues in the CDR3. With 4 bases clipped from V and 4 bases from J, the junction kept 11 bases outside the gene matches. In DNA form, the CDR3 reads TGTGCCAGCTCACTAAGAACTAGCGGTAAGGGAGAGACCCAGTACTTC. Translating it yields CASSLRTSGKGETQYF.

The chain has TRBV19 and TRBJ2-1; weak D call: TRBD1 (6 bases). CDR1 is LNHDA, CDR2 SQIVND, per germline (reference sequence). This CDR3 region has 15 residues. The V and J ends lost 6 bases and 0 bases respectively, with 12 bases between them. CDR3 DNA sequence: TGTGCCAGTAGAGTGGACAGATCCTCCTACAATGAGCAGTTCTTC. It is translated as CASRVDRSSYNEQFF.

V is TRBV15 and J is TRBJ1-5, with D possibly matching TRBD1 (5 bases). From germline, CDR1 is LNHNV and CDR2 YYDKDF (reference sequence). The CDR3 runs 17 residues. Deletions cut 0 bases from V and 3 bases from J, with 15 bases between. The chain's CDR3 is CATSRESPRAHNQPQHF. The CDR3, as DNA: TGTGCCACCAGCAGAGAATCTCCCAGGGCTCACAATCAGCCCCAGCATTTT.

The V call is TRBV28, the J call TRBJ1-1; D is ambiguous. CDR1 MDHEN and CDR2 SYDVKM come from the germline V gene. Trimming removed 10 bases from V and 0 bases from J, with 12 bases in between. The CDR3 runs to 13 residues. This CDR3 reads CATQRLMNTEAFF. As DNA, the CDR3 is TGTGCCACCCAGAGGCTGATGAACACTGAAGCTTTCTTT. Complete variable domain (other parts from reference TRBV28 and TRBJ1-1): DVKVTQSSRYLVKRTGEKVFLECVQDMDHENMFWYRQDPGLGLRLIYFSYDVKMKEKGDIPEGYSVSREKKERFSLILESASTNQTSMYLCATQRLMNTEAFFGQGTRLTVV.

This chain uses TRBV5-1 with TRBJ1-1; D is unclear. Trimming took off 0 bases at V and 6 bases at J, with 9 bases between the two ends. The CDR3 is made up of 13 amino acids. Germline lookup yields CDR1 SGHRS and CDR2 YFSETQ. CDR3 loop: CASSLARGPEAFF. In DNA form, the CDR3 reads TGCGCCAGCAGCTTGGCCCGGGGTCCTGAAGCTTTCTTT.

The CDR3 DNA sequence: TGTGCCAGCAGCCTGAGGGATAGCAATCAGCCCCAGCATTTT. Its translation is CASSLRDSNQPQHF. This rearrangement joins TRBV5-5 to TRBJ1-5; D uncertain. The CDR3 consists of 14 residues. V dropped 4 bases and J dropped 0 bases, with 8 bases sitting between them. CDR1 is SGHKS, CDR2 YYEKEE, per germline (reference sequence).

This clone was counted between two and nine times. The rearrangement joins TRBV5-1 to TRBJ2-7; 10 bases match TRBD1. CDR3 length equals 14 residues. Trimming at V came to 3 bases and at J to 5 bases, leaving 5 bases not matched to a gene. Germline lookup yields CDR1 SGHRS and CDR2 YFSETQ. DNA of the CDR3: TGCGCCAGCAGCTGGGACAGGGGTAACCACGAGCAGTACTTC. Protein sequence: CASSWDRGNHEQYF.

V usage is TRBV2 and J usage is TRBJ2-1; perhaps TRBD2 as D (6 bases). There are 20 residues in the CDR3. From germline, CDR1 is SNHLY and CDR2 FYNNEI. The ends were cut back, 3 bases at V and 0 bases at J, with 24 bases in the middle. CDR3 DNA sequence: TGTGCCAGCAGTGATAGGGAGTCTAAGCTGCGGAGGGCCTCCTACAATGAGCAGTTCTTC. It specifies CASSDRESKLRRASYNEQFF.

There are a few counts of this clone. The chain employs TRBV4-1 and TRBJ1-1; D possibly corresponds to TRBD1 (6 bases). The germline V and J ends were trimmed by 8 bases and 4 bases, with 23 bases remaining between them. CDR1 and CDR2 from the germline V gene are MGHRA and YSYEKL. The CDR3 has 16 amino acids. The CDR3 DNA is TGCGCCAGCCGAACTAAAACTACCGGGGGCCTCACTGAAGCTTTCTTT. Translation gives CASRTKTTGGLTEAFF.

V is TRBV28 and J is TRBJ2-2, with D hard to call. The V gene lost 2 bases and the J gene lost 1 base, with 14 bases spanning the gap. Germline loops: CDR1 MDHEN, CDR2 SYDVKM. The CDR3 is 17 residues long. The CDR3 reads CASSLGRHLGNTGELFF. CDR3 DNA sequence: TGTGCCAGCAGTTTAGGAAGACACCTCGGGAACACCGGGGAGCTGTTTTTT.